Shown below are 28 T cell receptor beta chains from a single sample sequenced in a study of blood T cell repertoires in COVID-19. Repertoires were generated with immunoSEQ multiplex PCR, while TCRdb's copy carries only in-frame clones and drops some. The repertoire holds about 46,000 clones, with around 83% as singletons. The sequencing sample was made of PBMCs or T cells enriched from blood (not recorded which). These receptors originate from a woman aged 50 to 60 who had recovered from COVID-19.

V gene TRBV3-1 (or the pseudogene TRBV3-2) combines with J gene TRBJ2-7; 7 bases map to TRBD1. There are 14 residues in the CDR3. Germline V gene sequence: CDR1 LGHDT, CDR2 YNNKEL (reference sequence). V lost 2 bases to trimming and J lost 3 bases; unmatched junction nucleotides: 4. The CDR3 DNA follows: TGTGCCAGCAGCCAAAAGGGACAGTTCTACGAGCAGTACTTC. Residues: CASSQKGQFYEQYF.

CDR3 protein: CASSLRVLDYGYTF. CDR3 nucleotides: TGTGCCAGCAGCTTACGGGTGCTGGATTATGGCTACACCTTC. The chain joins TRBV7-8 to TRBJ1-2; D unresolved. There are 14 residues in the CDR3. Germline V gene lookup returns CDR1 SGHVS and CDR2 FQNEAQ. The V end was cut by 2 bases, the J end by 5 bases, with 12 bases between.

This chain uses TRBV7-2 with TRBJ2-5; a possible D gene is TRBD2 (7 bases). V was clipped by 5 bases and J by 0 bases, with 13 bases between them. Germline CDR1 is SGHTA and CDR2 is FQGNSA. CDR3 length: 15 residues. This chain's CDR3 is CASSGGGGNQETQYF. In DNA form, the CDR3 reads TGTGCCAGCAGCGGGGGGGGCGGGAACCAAGAGACCCAGTACTTC.

J is TRBJ2-5 and V is TRBV4-1, with D possibly matching TRBD1 (6 bases). The germline V and J ends were trimmed by 4 bases and 4 bases, with 10 bases remaining between them. CDR1 is MGHRA, CDR2 YSYEKL, per germline. The CDR3 runs 13 residues. Written as DNA, the CDR3 is TGCGCCAGCAGCCTCAGGGGAATAGAGACCCAGTACTTC. It specifies CASSLRGIETQYF.

The chain combines TRBV7-2 with TRBJ2-3; TRBD1 aligns across 9 bases. The CDR3 has 17 amino acids. V shed 0 bases and J 5 bases; nucleotides not matched to a gene: 9. Germline V lookup: CDR1 SGHTA, CDR2 FQGNSA. This CDR3 reads CASSLALPGQGGDTQYF. As DNA, the CDR3 is TGTGCCAGCAGCTTAGCGTTACCGGGACAGGGTGGAGATACGCAGTATTTT.

The chain recombines TRBV13 with TRBJ2-7; TRBD1 agrees at 9 bases. This CDR3 contains 14 residues. Trimming at V came to 5 bases and at J to 3 bases, leaving 5 bases not matched to a gene. Germline assignment: CDR1 PRHDT and CDR2 FYEKMQ (reference sequence). The CDR3 sequence: CASSPRTGDYEQYF. The CDR3 DNA reads as TGTGCCAGCAGCCCCAGGACAGGGGACTACGAGCAGTACTTC.

The V gene is TRBV5-1, the J gene TRBJ2-5; possible D gene TRBD2, 6 bases. Germline-derived CDR1 and CDR2 are SGHRS and YFSETQ. The length of the CDR3 is 15 residues. V was clipped by 6 bases and J by 1 base, with 16 bases between them. DNA of the CDR3: TGCGCCAGCAAGCACCGCGGGGATTCCCAAGAGACCCAGTACTTC. This codes for CASKHRGDSQETQYF.

The chain couples TRBV7-6 to TRBJ1-1; TRBD1 matches at 7 bases. V shed 6 bases and J 4 bases; nucleotides not matched to a gene: 8. Germline assignment: CDR1 SGHVS and CDR2 FNYEAQ. This CDR3 is built from 14 residues. The CDR3 DNA is TGTGCCAGCAGACCTGTAACAGGGGCCACTGAAGCTTTCTTT. Translation gives CASRPVTGATEAFF.

The rearrangement uses TRBV6-5 and TRBJ1-2; no reliable D call. The CDR3 length is 14 residues. The V end was cut by 5 bases, the J end by 1 base, with 11 bases between. CDR1 is MNHEY, CDR2 SVGAGI, per germline. CDR3 in amino acids: CASSQKQFNYGYTF. The CDR3 bases are TGTGCCAGCAGTCAGAAACAGTTTAACTATGGCTACACCTTC.

This clone rates as medium-sized. V gene TRBV11-1 combines with J gene TRBJ2-7, with TRBD1 as a possible D gene (6 bases). Per germline, CDR1 SGHAT and CDR2 FQDESV (reference sequence). V lost 5 bases and J lost 0, with 14 bases in between. This CDR3 is 15 amino acids long. The DNA of the CDR3 is TGTGCCAGCAGCGGACTGGACAGTAACTCCTACGAGCAGTACTTC. It specifies CASSGLDSNSYEQYF.

This chain uses TRBV6-5 with TRBJ2-7; 7 bases fit TRBD2. The length of the CDR3 is 14 residues. Germline V gene data show CDR1 as MNHEY and CDR2 as SVGAGI. V gave up 6 bases and J gave up 0 bases; unmatched junction bases: 5. As DNA, the CDR3 is TGTGCCAGCAGCTCGGGACTAACCTCCTACGAGCAGTACTTC. It is translated as CASSSGLTSYEQYF.

V is TRBV3-1 (or the pseudogene TRBV3-2) and J is TRBJ1-4; TRBD1 might be the D (6 bases). Germline values: CDR1 LGHDT, CDR2 YNNKEL (reference sequence). The CDR3 has 17 residues. Trimming pared 4 bases from V and 0 bases from J, leaving 15 bases between. The CDR3 loop reads CASSRGGATATNEKLFF. The CDR3 bases are TGTGCCAGCAGCCGGGGGGGCGCCACGGCAACTAATGAAAAACTGTTTTTT.

The V gene is TRBV12-3 or TRBV12-4, the J gene TRBJ1-5; D remains ambiguous. This CDR3 is built from 13 residues. Trimming left V 8 bases short and J 4 bases short, with 12 bases between. This CDR3 reads CASAIQANQPQHF. Here the CDR3 DNA reads TGTGCCAGCGCGATCCAGGCGAATCAGCCCCAGCATTTT.

The chain has TRBV5-1 and TRBJ2-2; 7 bases align to TRBD1. The V gene's germline CDR1 is SGHRS and CDR2 YFSETQ. This CDR3 region has 14 residues. J lost 6 bases, V lost 0 bases, and 2 bases had no gene match. CDR3 protein: CASSLDTGAGELFF. The CDR3 DNA reads TGCGCCAGCAGCTTGGATACAGGGGCCGGGGAGCTGTTTTTT.

This chain uses TRBV2 with TRBJ1-5; 7 bases line up with TRBD1. This CDR3 contains 14 residues. The V segment lost 4 bases and the J segment 5 bases; nucleotides outside the gene matches: 5. Germline CDR1 is SNHLY and CDR2 is FYNNEI. This chain's CDR3 is CASSAGQVDQPQHF. The CDR3, as DNA: TGTGCCAGCAGTGCCGGACAGGTGGATCAGCCCCAGCATTTT.

CDR3 sequence: CASSGPSGGELFF. CDR3 nucleotides: TGTGCCAGCAGCGGACCTAGCGGCGGGGAGCTGTTTTTT. This sequence joins TRBV9 and TRBJ2-2; 7 bases are shared with TRBD2. Germline-derived CDR1 and CDR2 are SGDLS and YYNGEE. The CDR3 loop spans 13 amino acids. The V gene end was trimmed by 3 bases and the J gene end by 7 bases; junction bases not matched to a gene: 3. Together with reference TRBV9 and TRBJ2-2, the CDR3 gives the full variable domain: DSGVTQTPKHLITATGQRVTLRCSPRSGDLSVYWYQQSLDQGLQFLIQYYNGEERAKGNILERFSAQQFPDLHSELNLSSLELGDSALYFCASSGPSGGELFFGEGSRLTVL.

The chain recombines TRBV19 with TRBJ2-3; TRBD1 matches at 7 bases. Germline lookup yields CDR1 LNHDA and CDR2 SQIVND (reference sequence). The CDR3 is 16 residues long. V shed 1 base, J shed 4 bases, and the junction held 8 bases outside the gene matches. The CDR3 spells CASSIGDSPTADTQYF. In nucleotides, the CDR3 is TGTGCCAGTAGTATAGGGGACAGCCCTACTGCAGATACGCAGTATTTT.

The chain couples TRBV28 to TRBJ2-7, with 8 bases fitting TRBD1. The CDR3 has 14 residues. The trim removed 3 bases at V and 3 bases at J, leaving 4 bases unmatched. Germline-derived CDR1 and CDR2 are MDHEN and SYDVKM. This CDR3 reads CASSLGTGVYEQYF. CDR3 DNA: TGTGCCAGCAGTTTGGGGACAGGAGTCTACGAGCAGTACTTC. The whole variable domain, filled in from reference TRBV28 and TRBJ2-7, reads DVKVTQSSRYLVKRTGEKVFLECVQDMDHENMFWYRQDPGLGLRLIYFSYDVKMKEKGDIPEGYSVSREKKERFSLILESASTNQTSMYLCASSLGTGVYEQYFGPGTRLTVT.

The J gene is TRBJ2-7, the V gene TRBV27, with D tentatively TRBD2 (6 bases). V lost 6 bases to trimming and J lost 2 bases, with 23 bases between them. Germline CDR1 is MNHEY and CDR2 is SMNVEV (reference sequence). The length of the CDR3 is 17 residues. In DNA form, the CDR3 reads TGTGCCAGCAGGGACTGGGGGAGTGCCCGGGGGACCTACGAGCAGTACTTC. Protein sequence: CASRDWGSARGTYEQYF.

This clone showed up just once. The rearrangement links TRBV28 to TRBJ2-1, with D unresolved. Trimming cost V 3 bases and J 0 bases, with 12 bases left between them. CDR1 is MDHEN, CDR2 SYDVKM, per germline. There are 16 residues in the CDR3. CDR3 nucleotides: TGTGCCAGCAGTTTGGATCAGGTGAGCTCCTACAATGAGCAGTTCTTC. It encodes CASSLDQVSSYNEQFF.

DNA of the CDR3: TGTGCCAGCAGCTCGACAGGGGGTGAGCAGTTCTTC. It encodes CASSSTGGEQFF. The rearrangement uses TRBV7-9 and TRBJ2-1; 9 bases map to TRBD1. This CDR3 has 12 residues. Germline V gives CDR1 SEHNR, CDR2 FQNEAQ (reference sequence). The V gene end was trimmed by 4 bases and the J gene end by 9 bases; junction bases not matched to a gene: 1. The whole variable domain, filled in from reference TRBV7-9 and TRBJ2-1, reads DTGVSQNPRHKITKRGQNVTFRCDPISEHNRLYWYRQTLGQGPEFLTYFQNEAQLEKSRLLSDRFSAERPKGSFSTLEIQRTEQGDSAMYLCASSSTGGEQFFGPGTRLTVL.

The rearrangement uses TRBV4-2 and TRBJ1-4, with a possible D match to TRBD1 (5 bases). The CDR3 runs to 16 residues. Germline values: CDR1 LGHNA, CDR2 YNFKEQ. V lost 0 bases to trimming and J lost 8 bases, with 16 bases between them. CDR3 DNA: TGTGCCAGCAGCCAAGAACCCGGACAAGGTAACGAAAAACTGTTTTTT. Its protein product is CASSQEPGQGNEKLFF.

V is TRBV30 and J is TRBJ1-3; no definite D call. Trimming took 3 bases from V and 3 from J, leaving 18 bases between them. Looked up from germline, CDR1 is GTSNPN and CDR2 is SVGIG (reference sequence). The CDR3 is 16 residues long. CDR3: CAWRALRSQNGNTIYF. CDR3 nucleotide sequence: TGTGCCTGGAGGGCCCTGCGGTCTCAGAATGGAAACACCATATATTTT.

V and J are TRBV2 and TRBJ1-2; D might be TRBD1 (5 bases). The germline V and J ends were trimmed by 4 bases and 7 bases, with 16 bases remaining between them. The CDR3 loop spans 14 amino acids. Per the germline V gene, CDR1 is SNHLY and CDR2 is FYNNEI. Written as DNA, the CDR3 is TGTGCCAGCAGTGTGTCGCCATGGGACTCTGGCTACACCTTC. Amino acid sequence: CASSVSPWDSGYTF. Using reference TRBV2 and TRBJ1-2 for the parts outside the CDR3, the full variable domain is EPEVTQTPSHQVTQMGQEVILRCVPISNHLYFYWYRQILGQKVEFLVSFYNNEISEKSEIFDDQFSVERPDGSNFTLKIRSTKLEDSAMYFCASSVSPWDSGYTFGSGTRLTVV.

This chain uses TRBV6-2 or TRBV6-3 with TRBJ2-7; perhaps TRBD1 as D (5 bases). This CDR3 spans 15 amino acids. Germline lookup yields CDR1 MNHEY and CDR2 SVGEGT. V was shortened by 0 bases and J by 3 bases, with 12 bases between the two germline ends. DNA for the CDR3: TGTGCCAGCAGTTACTCAGGGGTATGGGGCTACGAGCAGTACTTC. Translating gives CASSYSGVWGYEQYF.

CDR3 residues: CASSQDGELAGYNEQFF. CDR3 nucleotide sequence: TGCGCCAGCAGCCAAGATGGAGAACTAGCGGGTTACAATGAGCAGTTCTTC. The gene calls are TRBV4-3 and TRBJ2-1; TRBD2 agrees at 9 bases. The V segment lost 0 bases and the J segment 4 bases; nucleotides outside the gene matches: 7. Germline V gene data show CDR1 as LGHNA and CDR2 as YSLEER. The CDR3 is 17 amino acids.

CDR3 nucleotide sequence: TGTGCCAGCAGTTACCTGGGACAGGAGGTCCACGAGCAGTACTTC. It is translated as CASSYLGQEVHEQYF. V is TRBV6-2 or TRBV6-3 and J is TRBJ2-7; TRBD1 matches 8 bases. The CDR3 totals 15 residues. V dropped 2 bases and J dropped 5; count of bases not matched to a gene: 8. From germline, CDR1 is MNHEY and CDR2 SVGEGT.

V gene TRBV4-1 combines with J gene TRBJ1-3; D unclear. The CDR3 totals 13 residues. Between the trimmed V and J ends, which lost 4 bases and 7 bases, there was a span of 11 bases. CDR1 is MGHRA, CDR2 YSYEKL, per germline. For the CDR3, the DNA is TGCGCCAGCAGCCGCCCTGGAGGGAACACCATATATTTT. The encoded protein is CASSRPGGNTIYF.